One sample yielded the 15 T cell receptor beta chains listed below, sequenced in a study of T cell responses to AZD1222 COVID-19 vaccine. The assay was immunoSEQ multiplex PCR, and TCRdb's table has in-frame clones only and misses some. The sample yields about 260,000 clones, approximately 93% seen once. The starting material was peripheral blood, obtained on day 0 of AZD1222 vaccination. These receptors all come from an adult in good health.

The chain uses TRBV28 and TRBJ1-1, with D perhaps TRBD1 (5 bases). Trimming took off 2 bases at V and 0 bases at J, with 10 bases between the two ends. The CDR3 totals 15 residues. Germline V gene data show CDR1 as MDHEN and CDR2 as SYDVKM. The CDR3 DNA reads TGTGCCAGCAGTTTAGGGGGAAATATGAACACTGAAGCTTTCTTT. This encodes CASSLGGNMNTEAFF.

This sequence joins TRBV4-2 and TRBJ1-2; D remains ambiguous. The CDR3 consists of 13 residues. Germline CDR1 and CDR2: LGHNA and YNFKEQ. The V gene lost 2 bases and the J gene lost 1 base, with 5 bases spanning the gap. The CDR3 DNA is TGTGCCAGCAGCCAAAGGATTAACTATGGCTACACCTTC. Its protein is CASSQRINYGYTF.

V usage is TRBV28 and J usage is TRBJ2-7; tentative D call: TRBD1 (6 bases). CDR3 length: 14 residues. CDR1 and CDR2 from the germline V gene are MDHEN and SYDVKM. V was trimmed by 7 bases and J by 0 bases, leaving 13 bases between them. CDR3 sequence: CASTGDTHSYEQYF. The CDR3 DNA is TGTGCCAGCACCGGGGACACCCACTCCTACGAGCAGTACTTC.

V and J are TRBV6-2 or TRBV6-3 and TRBJ2-3; a possible D gene is TRBD2 (6 bases). The CDR3 is 12 residues long. Trimming shortened V by 4 bases and J by 8 bases, and 10 bases separated the two germline ends. Germline assignment: CDR1 MNHEY and CDR2 SVGEGT. The CDR3 DNA reads as TGTGCCAGCAGTTCCCTCGGGGGTACGCAGTATTTT. As protein: CASSSLGGTQYF.

The V and J genes are TRBV2 and TRBJ2-3; perhaps TRBD2 as D (6 bases). The CDR3 is 15 residues long. Germline CDR1 reads SNHLY; CDR2 reads FYNNEI. Trimming stripped 4 bases from V and 3 bases from J, with 14 bases between. In DNA form, the CDR3 reads TGTGCCAGCAGTGGAGTACGGGGGTGGACAGATACGCAGTATTTT. This translates into CASSGVRGWTDTQYF.

Remarks on this clone: This sample also contains other DNA sequences that code for the same CDR3. The gene calls are TRBV18 and TRBJ1-2, with D possibly TRBD1 on 6 matching bases. This CDR3 is built from 13 residues. The germline V and J ends were trimmed by 2 bases and 5 bases, with 9 bases remaining between them. Germline V gives CDR1 KGHSH, CDR2 LQKENI. CDR3 nucleotide sequence: TGTGCCAGCTCACCAGGGGGCGATTATGGCTACACCTTC. Protein product: CASSPGGDYGYTF.

The chain combines TRBV3-1 (or the pseudogene TRBV3-2) with TRBJ1-1; D is unclear. The CDR3 length is 13 residues. Germline-derived CDR1 and CDR2 are LGHDT and YNNKEL (reference sequence). V dropped 1 base and J dropped 7 bases, with 10 bases sitting between them. CDR3 region: CASSQVTSGEAFF. The CDR3 nucleotides read TGTGCCAGCAGCCAAGTTACATCCGGTGAAGCTTTCTTT.

A single count supports this clone. The rearrangement uses TRBV5-6 and TRBJ1-2; D possibly corresponds to TRBD1 (5 bases). Looked up from germline, CDR1 is SGHDT and CDR2 is YYEEEE. The V gene lost 1 base and the J gene lost 5 bases, with 9 bases spanning the gap. The CDR3 spans 13 residues. CDR3 in DNA: TGTGCCAGCAGCTTGACAGGCCCTTATGGCTACACCTTC. It yields the protein CASSLTGPYGYTF.

This chain joins TRBV7-3 and TRBJ2-1, with TRBD2 identical over 7 bases. Trimming at V came to 1 base and at J to 0 bases, leaving 15 bases not matched to a gene. Germline loops: CDR1 SGHTA, CDR2 FQGTGA. The CDR3 runs 20 residues. CDR3 region: CASSLRAGITGQSSYNEQFF. CDR3 in DNA: TGTGCCAGCAGCTTAAGAGCGGGGATAACCGGTCAGAGCTCCTACAATGAGCAGTTCTTC.

The chain is built from TRBV9 and TRBJ2-3; 8 nucleotides match TRBD1. In germline, CDR1 is SGDLS, CDR2 YYNGEE. This CDR3 spans 17 amino acids. V was clipped by 4 bases and J by 7 bases; unmatched bases: 17. As DNA, the CDR3 is TGTGCCAGCAGCTCGCCACGAGACAGGGGTCACCGAAATACGCAGTATTTT. Translated, it gives CASSSPRDRGHRNTQYF.

The V and J genes are TRBV27 and TRBJ1-2; tentative D call: TRBD1 (5 bases). The germline gives CDR1 MNHEY, CDR2 SMNVEV (reference sequence). The CDR3 runs to 13 residues. Trimming cost V 1 base and J 8 bases, with 11 bases left between them. CDR3 DNA sequence: TGTGCCAGCAGTTTATTTTTTGGGGACGGCTACACCTTC. Protein product: CASSLFFGDGYTF.

The chain is built from TRBV2 and TRBJ1-6; a weak D match, TRBD1 (6 bases). This CDR3 has 15 amino acids. From germline, CDR1 is SNHLY and CDR2 FYNNEI. The ends were cut back, 4 bases at V and 7 bases at J, with 14 bases in the middle. The DNA of the CDR3 is TGTGCCAGCAGTGGGGACCCCAGGGGCAATTCACCCCTCCACTTT. It encodes CASSGDPRGNSPLHF.

The V call is TRBV5-1, the J call TRBJ2-7; 9 bases match TRBD1. CDR1 SGHRS and CDR2 YFSETQ come from the germline V gene. V trimming: 0 bases; J trimming: 0 bases; junction bases outside the gene matches: 16. The CDR3 has 20 amino acids. CDR3 sequence (DNA): TGCGCCAGCAGCTTGGGACCCGACAGGGGGACTACCTTGAGCTCCTACGAGCAGTACTTC. Translating it yields CASSLGPDRGTTLSSYEQYF.

This clone was seen a single time. The V and J genes are TRBV7-8 and TRBJ2-7, with a weak D call TRBD1 (6 bases). V lost 1 base and J 5 bases, leaving 15 bases between the germline ends. Germline values: CDR1 SGHVS, CDR2 FQNEAQ. The CDR3 spans 15 residues. CDR3 sequence reads: CASSLEGQGWHEQYF. In nucleotides, the CDR3 is TGTGCCAGCAGCTTAGAGGGGCAGGGGTGGCACGAGCAGTACTTC.

The CDR3 is CASRFRGANNEQFF. DNA of the CDR3: TGTGCCAGCCGTTTCCGGGGGGCCAACAATGAGCAGTTCTTC. V usage is TRBV2 and J usage is TRBJ2-1; D is possibly TRBD2 (7 bases). V lost 8 bases, J lost 5 bases, and 16 bases lay in between. Germline V CDR1 and CDR2: SNHLY, FYNNEI. This CDR3 spans 14 amino acids. Variable domain in full (rest from reference TRBV2 and TRBJ2-1): EPEVTQTPSHQVTQMGQEVILRCVPISNHLYFYWYRQILGQKVEFLVSFYNNEISEKSEIFDDQFSVERPDGSNFTLKIRSTKLEDSAMYFCASRFRGANNEQFFGPGTRLTVL.